This entry lists 14 T cell receptor beta chains sequenced from one sample in a study of blood T cell repertoires in COVID-19. Data came from immunoSEQ multiplex PCR; TCRdb stores just in-frame clones and leaves some out. The table lists nearly 350,000 clones, approximately 87% of them singletons. Sequencing input: peripheral blood. These receptors all stem from a woman aged 50 to 60 with COVID-19, enrolled during active disease.

This clone showed up just once. The chain combines TRBV12-3 or TRBV12-4 with TRBJ1-3; D is unresolved. The CDR3 is 12 amino acids. Trimming stripped 6 bases from V and 2 bases from J, with 5 bases between. CDR3 protein: CASSPTGNTIYF. Written as DNA, the CDR3 is TGTGCCAGCAGCCCCACTGGAAACACCATATATTTT.

The chain employs TRBV5-4 and TRBJ2-2; D perhaps matches TRBD2 (6 bases). This CDR3 is 16 amino acids long. Trimming shortened V by 4 bases and J by 4 bases, and 17 bases separated the two germline ends. From germline, CDR1 is SGHNT and CDR2 YYREEE (reference sequence). Here the CDR3 reads CASSPRGISSTGELFF. CDR3 sequence (DNA): TGTGCCAGCAGCCCACGCGGGATAAGTAGCACCGGGGAGCTGTTTTTT.

V is TRBV18 and J is TRBJ1-1; possible D gene TRBD1, 5 bases. This CDR3 region has 15 residues. Trimming left V 5 bases short and J 1 base short, with 14 bases between. Germline loops: CDR1 KGHSH, CDR2 LQKENI. CDR3 sequence reads: CASSSQSTGNTEAFF. DNA of the CDR3: TGTGCCAGCTCATCGCAGAGCACAGGGAACACTGAAGCTTTCTTT. Full variable domain (outside the CDR3, taken from reference TRBV18 and TRBJ1-1): NAGVMQNPRHLVRRRGQEARLRCSPMKGHSHVYWYRQLPEEGLKFMVYLQKENIIDESGMPKERFSAEFPKEGPSILRIQQVVRGDSAAYFCASSSQSTGNTEAFFGQGTRLTVV.

The rearrangement joins TRBV24-1 to TRBJ2-3; D may be TRBD1 (6 bases). The CDR3 consists of 18 residues. V dropped 4 bases and J dropped 2 bases, with 21 bases sitting between them. The germline V gene encodes CDR1 KGHDR and CDR2 SFDVKD. The DNA for the CDR3 is TGTGCCACCAGTGACCCTCCCGGGACACTTGTCCCCACAGATACGCAGTATTTT. Residues: CATSDPPGTLVPTDTQYF.

The V call is TRBV5-4, the J call TRBJ2-1; TRBD2 aligns across 7 bases. Germline CDR1 SGHNT, CDR2 YYREEE (reference sequence). The CDR3 length is 15 residues. J was trimmed by 4 bases and V by 4 bases; bases with no gene match: 8. This chain's CDR3 is CASSGRLADYNEQFF. For the CDR3, the DNA is TGTGCCAGCAGCGGGAGACTAGCAGATTACAATGAGCAGTTCTTC.

V is TRBV12-3 or TRBV12-4 and J is TRBJ2-3; D is uncertain. This CDR3 spans 11 amino acids. V was pared by 7 bases and J by 8 bases, with 10 bases between. CDR3 sequence: CASTRRGTQYF. The CDR3 nucleotides read TGTGCCAGCACCCGGCGAGGTACGCAGTATTTT.

V is TRBV30 and J is TRBJ2-7; 7 bases match TRBD1. Germline V gene sequence: CDR1 GTSNPN, CDR2 SVGIG (reference sequence). This CDR3 region has 16 residues. V dropped 5 bases and J dropped 0; count of bases not matched to a gene: 13. CDR3 protein: CAWGPGIQGSSYEQYF. The CDR3, as DNA: TGTGCCTGGGGTCCAGGGATACAGGGGTCCTCCTACGAGCAGTACTTC.

V gene TRBV19 combines with J gene TRBJ1-2, with TRBD1 identical over 8 bases. V was pared by 7 bases and J by 1 base, with 2 bases of the junction left unmatched. This CDR3 contains 13 residues. Germline V lookup: CDR1 LNHDA, CDR2 SQIVND (reference sequence). This CDR3 reads CASTGQDNYGYTF. The CDR3 DNA reads TGTGCCAGTACGGGACAGGATAACTATGGCTACACCTTC.

This chain connects TRBV7-9 to TRBJ2-7; 10 bases fit TRBD2. The CDR3 is 15 amino acids. Germline CDR1 and CDR2: SEHNR and FQNEAQ (reference sequence). Trimming removed 5 bases from V and 3 bases from J; junction bases left unmatched: 7. The CDR3 spells CASSGRAGGRYEQYF. CDR3 sequence (DNA): TGTGCCAGCAGCGGACGAGCGGGAGGGCGCTACGAGCAGTACTTC.

The chain couples TRBV7-3 to TRBJ2-2, with TRBD2 as a possible D gene (5 bases). The CDR3 loop spans 14 amino acids. Trimming took 2 bases from V and 2 from J, leaving 6 bases between them. Germline V CDR1 and CDR2: SGHTA, FQGTGA. The CDR3 reads CASSLPGNTGELFF. The CDR3 nucleotides read TGTGCCAGCAGCTTACCGGGAAACACCGGGGAGCTGTTTTTT.

The J gene is TRBJ2-5, the V gene TRBV5-4; 11 nucleotides match TRBD1. J lost 2 bases, V lost 4 bases, and 7 bases had no gene match. The CDR3 runs 16 residues. The germline gives CDR1 SGHNT, CDR2 YYREEE (reference sequence). Here the CDR3 reads CASSMPGDRGQETQYF. The CDR3, as DNA: TGTGCCAGCAGCATGCCCGGGGACAGGGGGCAAGAGACCCAGTACTTC.

This chain connects TRBV24-1 to TRBJ2-7; D perhaps matches TRBD2 (5 bases). V lost 4 bases and J lost 4, with 13 bases in between. CDR1 and CDR2 from the germline V gene are KGHDR and SFDVKD. This CDR3 region has 14 residues. The CDR3 DNA sequence: TGTGCCACCAGTGAACCCGGGGTTAGGTACGAGCAGTACTTC. Its protein product is CATSEPGVRYEQYF.

The chain links TRBV5-1 to TRBJ1-4, with TRBD1 matching over 8 bases. CDR1 and CDR2 (germline): SGHRS, YFSETQ. V shed 5 bases and J 0 bases; nucleotides not matched to a gene: 6. The CDR3 consists of 16 residues. CDR3 loop: CASSRTGRATNEKLFF. The CDR3 DNA is TGCGCCAGCAGTCGGACAGGGAGGGCAACTAATGAAAAACTGTTTTTT.

The V call is TRBV9, the J call TRBJ2-1; 12 bases fit TRBD2. V gave up 3 bases and J gave up 0 bases; unmatched junction bases: 7. Germline V gene sequence: CDR1 SGDLS, CDR2 YYNGEE. CDR3 length: 18 amino acids. This chain's CDR3 is CASSEGLAGSRSYNEQFF. The CDR3 coding sequence is TGTGCCAGCAGCGAAGGACTAGCGGGATCTCGCTCCTACAATGAGCAGTTCTTC.